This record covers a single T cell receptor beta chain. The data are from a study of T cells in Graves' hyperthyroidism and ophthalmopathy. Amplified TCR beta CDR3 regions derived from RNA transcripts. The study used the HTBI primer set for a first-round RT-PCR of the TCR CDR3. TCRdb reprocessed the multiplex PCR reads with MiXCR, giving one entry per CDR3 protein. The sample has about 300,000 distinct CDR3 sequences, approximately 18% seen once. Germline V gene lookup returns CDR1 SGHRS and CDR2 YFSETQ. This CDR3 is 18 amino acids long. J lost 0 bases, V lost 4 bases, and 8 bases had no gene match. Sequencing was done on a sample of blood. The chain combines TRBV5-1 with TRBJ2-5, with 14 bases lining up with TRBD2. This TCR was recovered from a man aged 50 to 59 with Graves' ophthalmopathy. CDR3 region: CASSGGLAGAPNQETQYF. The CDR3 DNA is TGCGCCAGCAGCGGGGGACTAGCGGGGGCTCCTAACCAAGAGACCCAGTACTTC.